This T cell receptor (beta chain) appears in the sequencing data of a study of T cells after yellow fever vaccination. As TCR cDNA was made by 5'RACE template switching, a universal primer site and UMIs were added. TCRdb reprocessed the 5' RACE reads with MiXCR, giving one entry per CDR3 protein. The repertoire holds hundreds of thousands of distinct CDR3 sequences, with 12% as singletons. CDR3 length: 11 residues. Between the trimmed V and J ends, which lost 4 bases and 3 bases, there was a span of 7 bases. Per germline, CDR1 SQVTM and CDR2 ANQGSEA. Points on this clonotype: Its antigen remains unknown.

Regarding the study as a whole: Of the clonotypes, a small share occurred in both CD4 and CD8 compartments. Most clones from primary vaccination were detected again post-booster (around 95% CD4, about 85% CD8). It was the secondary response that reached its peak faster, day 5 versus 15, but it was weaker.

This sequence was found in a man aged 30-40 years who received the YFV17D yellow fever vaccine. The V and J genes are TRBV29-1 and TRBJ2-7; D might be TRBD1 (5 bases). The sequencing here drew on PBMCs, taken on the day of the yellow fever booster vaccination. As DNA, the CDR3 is TGCAGCGTTGCGACAGTCTACGAGCAGTACTTC. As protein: CSVATVYEQYF.